The clone carrying this T cell receptor (beta chain) turned up a few times. This entry belongs to a study of blood T cells in healthy people across ages. A second about 7 to 12 cycle PCR used barcoded and J-beta primers. TCRdb re-derived calls from the 5' RACE reads in MiXCR, one entry per CDR3 protein. Altogether approximately 1.5 million distinct CDR3 sequences are present, 30% to 35% being singletons, with the ten largest covering approximately 11%. The sample, about 9.2 milliliters of peripheral blood, was drawn from each donor. The clonotype originates from a woman younger than 45 in good health. Sequencing was carried out using blood.

The chain's CDR3 is CSARDPGQAGGDEQYF. The CDR3 nucleotides read TGCAGTGCTAGAGATCCTGGTCAAGCGGGAGGAGATGAGCAGTACTTC. This chain joins TRBV20-1 and TRBJ2-7; 9 bases fit TRBD2. Germline trimming cut 0 bases from V and 7 bases from J; bases unmatched to any gene: 13. Germline assignment: CDR1 DFQATT and CDR2 SNEGSKA (reference sequence). The CDR3 has 16 amino acids.